One T cell receptor (beta chain) is described in this entry. Profiling relied on immunoSEQ multiplex PCR, and the TCRdb table lists in-frame clones only, not all of them. The table has some 13,000 clones, about 76% seen once. The record originates from a study of control samples from healthy donors and cancer patients. Per germline, CDR1 SGHRS and CDR2 YFSETQ. The germline V and J ends were trimmed by 4 bases and 5 bases, with 19 bases remaining between them. The CDR3 extends over 16 amino acids. This TCR was recovered from a male donor with melanoma. The chain combines TRBV5-1 with TRBJ2-1, with a possible D match to TRBD2 (6 bases). Sample: formalin-fixed, paraffin-embedded tissue. CDR3: CASSQSGAGRHNEQFF. For the CDR3, the DNA is TGCGCCAGCAGCCAGTCAGGAGCGGGCAGACACAATGAGCAGTTCTTC.